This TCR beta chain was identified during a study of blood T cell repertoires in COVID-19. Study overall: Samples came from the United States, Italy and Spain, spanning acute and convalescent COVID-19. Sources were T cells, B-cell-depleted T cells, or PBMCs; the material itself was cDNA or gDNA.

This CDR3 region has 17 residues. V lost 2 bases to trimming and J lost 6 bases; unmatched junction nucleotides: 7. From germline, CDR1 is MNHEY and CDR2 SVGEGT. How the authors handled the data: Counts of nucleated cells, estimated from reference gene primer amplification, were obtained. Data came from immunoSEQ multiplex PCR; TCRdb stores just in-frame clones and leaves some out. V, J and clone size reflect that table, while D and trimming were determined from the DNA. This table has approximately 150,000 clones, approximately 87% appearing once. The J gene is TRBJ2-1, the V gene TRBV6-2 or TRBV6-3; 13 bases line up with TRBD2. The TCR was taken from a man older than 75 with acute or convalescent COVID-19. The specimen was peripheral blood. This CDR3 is CASSYTSGTSGANEQFF. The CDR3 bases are TGTGCCAGCAGTTACACCTCCGGGACTAGCGGGGCCAATGAGCAGTTCTTC.